The source of this TCR beta chain is a study of low-dose radiotherapy and immunotherapy resistance in tumors. On the study more broadly: Fractions of 1 Gy went to Cohort 2 every two weeks, for 13 Gy over 26 weeks. Cyclophosphamide went in intravenously at 200 mg/m2 every two weeks, one day before radiation and immunotherapy. Patients took aspirin 300 mg by mouth once daily. This continued for four cycles, starting on cycle 1 day 1.

Noted time point: before trial treatment. Only a few counts were recorded for this clonotype. The CDR3 runs 17 residues. V dropped 6 bases and J dropped 4; count of bases not matched to a gene: 7. With TRAV- and TRBV-specific primers, first-strand cDNA was made, covering the alpha and beta chains. For amplifying TCRs, the PCR ran for about 22 cycles with Phusion, which was used together with a constant-region primer and the adapter on the V primers. The mRNA which had been isolated was amplified by in vitro transcription. TCRdb itself ran the reads through MiXCR, one entry per CDR3 protein. The sample carries over 65,000 distinct CDR3 sequences, around 17% recorded once.

This clonotype was obtained from a male donor with prostate cancer. The chain couples TRBV12-3 or TRBV12-4 to TRBJ2-1; 15 nucleotides match TRBD2. The sequences come from PBMCs, collected before treatment. CDR3 bases: TGTGCCAGCAGGCCGGGACTAGCGGGGGGTCTATACAATGAGCAGTTCTTC. Amino acid sequence: CASRPGLAGGLYNEQFF.